The 17 T cell receptor beta chains listed next were all sequenced from one sample in a study of control samples from healthy donors and cancer patients. The assay was immunoSEQ multiplex PCR, and TCRdb's table has in-frame clones only and misses some. Of roughly 180,000 clones in the sample, 90% to 95% were seen once. The sequenced sample was blood. The receptors were sampled from a woman between 18 and 29 years old in good health.

The chain carries TRBV19 and TRBJ1-1; TRBD1 is a possible D gene (5 bases). CDR1 and CDR2 from the germline V gene are LNHDA and SQIVND (reference sequence). V was pared by 2 bases and J by 0 bases, with 7 bases between. The CDR3 has 14 amino acids. The DNA of the CDR3 is TGTGCCAGTAGTATACACAGGTTGAACACTGAAGCTTTCTTT. It specifies CASSIHRLNTEAFF.

The chain employs TRBV19 and TRBJ1-3; a weak D match, TRBD1 (5 bases). The CDR3 spans 16 residues. Trimming left V 4 bases short and J 2 bases short, with 15 bases between. Germline V CDR1 and CDR2: LNHDA, SQIVND (reference sequence). The CDR3 nucleotides read TGTGCCAGTAGTACTCCGGGACGAGCTGCTGGAAACACCATATATTTT. Protein: CASSTPGRAAGNTIYF.

This rearrangement joins TRBV5-4 to TRBJ2-7, with unresolved D. Germline V CDR1 and CDR2: SGHNT, YYREEE (reference sequence). Between the trimmed V and J ends, which lost 4 bases and 2 bases, there was a span of 10 bases. The CDR3 spans 13 residues. The CDR3, as DNA: TGTGCCAGCAGCATGGACGGACCCTACGAGCAGTACTTC. Translation: CASSMDGPYEQYF.

The CDR3 region has the DNA TGCGCCAGCAGCTCGGGCCCCTTTAGTGAGCAGTTCTTC. This codes for CASSSGPFSEQFF. The J gene is TRBJ2-1, the V gene TRBV5-1; D not certain. Trimming removed 3 bases at V and 9 bases at J, with 13 bases between. CDR1 is SGHRS, CDR2 YFSETQ, per germline. CDR3 length: 13 residues.

The chain links TRBV19 to TRBJ1-1; D is perhaps TRBD1 (5 bases). The V gene's germline CDR1 is LNHDA and CDR2 SQIVND (reference sequence). The CDR3 runs to 13 residues. The V end lost 5 bases, the J end lost 8 bases, and 15 bases lay between the germline ends. CDR3 DNA sequence: TGTGCCAGTAGTCTCGGAAGGGCAGGGGAAGCTTTCTTT. Its protein is CASSLGRAGEAFF.

The J gene is TRBJ1-1, the V gene TRBV9; D unresolved. Per the germline V gene, CDR1 is SGDLS and CDR2 is YYNGEE. The V and J ends lost 4 bases and 0 bases respectively, with 10 bases between them. The CDR3 length is 14 residues. The CDR3 DNA follows: TGTGCCAGCAGCCCCTCCATTCTGAACACTGAAGCTTTCTTT. This codes for CASSPSILNTEAFF. The entire variable domain, with the rest obtained from reference TRBV9 and TRBJ1-1, is as follows: DSGVTQTPKHLITATGQRVTLRCSPRSGDLSVYWYQQSLDQGLQFLIQYYNGEERAKGNILERFSAQQFPDLHSELNLSSLELGDSALYFCASSPSILNTEAFFGQGTRLTVV.

This clone has just one count. The chain combines TRBV7-2 with TRBJ1-4; D possibly corresponds to TRBD1 (6 bases). V shed 5 bases and J shed 2 bases, with 21 bases lying between them. This CDR3 comprises 18 residues. CDR1 is SGHTA and CDR2 is FQGNSA in the germline V gene. The CDR3 spells CASSLTRGGIGTNEKLFF. In nucleotides, the CDR3 is TGTGCCAGCAGCCTAACGAGGGGGGGAATTGGTACTAATGAAAAACTGTTTTTT.

This clone appeared a few times. This chain uses TRBV7-9 with TRBJ2-7; D is possibly TRBD1 (5 bases). Germline V gene data show CDR1 as SEHNR and CDR2 as FQNEAQ (reference sequence). The CDR3 is 12 amino acids. Trimming took off 5 bases at V and 5 bases at J, with 10 bases between the two ends. CDR3 DNA: TGTGCCAGCAGCCTTAGCAGGGACGAGCAGTACTTC. This encodes CASSLSRDEQYF.

This chain connects TRBV2 to TRBJ2-1; the D gene could be TRBD1 or TRBD2 (5 bases each). The length of the CDR3 is 17 residues. V gave up 6 bases and J gave up 6 bases, with 24 bases separating them. In germline, CDR1 is SNHLY, CDR2 FYNNEI. CDR3 sequence: CASRGDPTLKGLNEQFF. For the CDR3, the DNA is TGTGCCAGCAGGGGGGACCCCACCCTAAAGGGCCTCAATGAGCAGTTCTTC.

This rearrangement joins TRBV2 to TRBJ2-1; TRBD1 or TRBD2 may be the D gene (5 bases each). V lost 6 bases, J lost 4 bases, and 13 bases lay in between. Germline CDR1 reads SNHLY; CDR2 reads FYNNEI. The CDR3 runs to 14 residues. The CDR3 nucleotides read TGTGCCAGCAGACCGGGACGATGGTACAATGAGCAGTTCTTC. Encoded protein: CASRPGRWYNEQFF.

The V and J genes are TRBV5-1 and TRBJ1-2; 7 positions match TRBD1. CDR1 and CDR2 from the germline V gene are SGHRS and YFSETQ. The CDR3 has 14 residues. Losses at the gene ends were 4 bases for V and 6 bases for J; bases not matched to a gene: 9. In DNA, the CDR3 is TGCGCCAGCAGCCCGCCGTCAGGGGGGAATGGCTACACCTTC. Its protein product is CASSPPSGGNGYTF.

This sequence joins TRBV28 and TRBJ2-5; D could derive from TRBD1 or TRBD2 (5 bases each). Germline lookup yields CDR1 MDHEN and CDR2 SYDVKM. Trimming took off 7 bases at V and 1 base at J, with 7 bases between the two ends. The CDR3 is made up of 12 amino acids. CDR3 sequence: CASIGAQETQYF. CDR3 DNA sequence: TGTGCCAGCATCGGGGCCCAAGAGACCCAGTACTTC. The variable domain in full, completed from reference TRBV28 and TRBJ2-5, reads DVKVTQSSRYLVKRTGEKVFLECVQDMDHENMFWYRQDPGLGLRLIYFSYDVKMKEKGDIPEGYSVSREKKERFSLILESASTNQTSMYLCASIGAQETQYFGPGTRLLVL.

V is TRBV2 and J is TRBJ2-7; the match to TRBD1 covers 7 bases. Germline V gives CDR1 SNHLY, CDR2 FYNNEI. The CDR3 has 14 amino acids. V was clipped by 5 bases and J by 3 bases; unmatched bases: 7. CDR3 in DNA: TGTGCCAGCAGTCCCGGACAGGCGCGCTACGAGCAGTACTTC. Amino acids: CASSPGQARYEQYF.

The chain combines TRBV5-1 with TRBJ1-5; D gene ambiguous. The CDR3 length is 14 residues. The germline V and J ends were trimmed by 0 bases and 0 bases, with 4 bases remaining between them. Germline V gene sequence: CDR1 SGHRS, CDR2 YFSETQ. The CDR3 sequence: CASSLEHSNQPQHF. The CDR3 DNA is TGCGCCAGCAGCTTGGAGCATAGCAATCAGCCCCAGCATTTT.

This clone has just a few counts. This chain connects TRBV27 to TRBJ1-1, with unresolved D. V was cut by 8 bases and J by 0 bases, with 25 bases left in between. The CDR3 loop spans 18 amino acids. Germline CDR1 MNHEY, CDR2 SMNVEV (reference sequence). In nucleotides, the CDR3 is TGTGCCAGCCGCTCGCCTGCAGGCTCTCTTCCGATGAACACTGAAGCTTTCTTT. Its protein product is CASRSPAGSLPMNTEAFF.

The chain recombines TRBV3-1 (or the pseudogene TRBV3-2) with TRBJ2-7; 7 nucleotides line up with TRBD1. V dropped 0 bases and J dropped 1; count of bases not matched to a gene: 3. CDR1 LGHDT and CDR2 YNNKEL come from the germline V gene (reference sequence). The CDR3 spans 15 residues. For the CDR3, the DNA is TGTGCCAGCAGCCAAGATTGGGGACAGTCCTACGAGCAGTACTTC. Its protein product is CASSQDWGQSYEQYF.

The rearrangement links TRBV24-1 to TRBJ2-5; perhaps TRBD1 as D (5 bases). Germline V CDR1 and CDR2: KGHDR, SFDVKD. V was pared by 0 bases and J by 3 bases, with 10 bases between. The CDR3 totals 15 residues. In DNA form, the CDR3 reads TGTGCCACCAGTGATTTGAAGGGGTTCAAAGAGACCCAGTACTTC. Translated, it gives CATSDLKGFKETQYF.